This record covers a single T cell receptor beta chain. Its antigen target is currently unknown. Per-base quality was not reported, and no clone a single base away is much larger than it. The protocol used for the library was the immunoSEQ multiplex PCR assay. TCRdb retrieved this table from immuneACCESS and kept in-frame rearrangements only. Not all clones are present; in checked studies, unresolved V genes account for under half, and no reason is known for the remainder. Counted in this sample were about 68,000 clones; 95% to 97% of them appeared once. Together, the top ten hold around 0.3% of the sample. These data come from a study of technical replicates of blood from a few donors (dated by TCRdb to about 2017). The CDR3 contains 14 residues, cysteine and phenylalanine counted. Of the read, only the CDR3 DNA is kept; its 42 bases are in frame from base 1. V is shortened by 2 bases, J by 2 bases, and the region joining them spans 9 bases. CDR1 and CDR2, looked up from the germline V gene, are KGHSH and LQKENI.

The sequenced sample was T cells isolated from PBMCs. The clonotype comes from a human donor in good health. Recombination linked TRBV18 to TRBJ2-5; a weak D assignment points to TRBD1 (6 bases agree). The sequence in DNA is TGTGCCAGCTCACCATTCAGGGGTCAAGAGACCCAGTACTTC. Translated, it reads CASSPFRGQETQYF.